This T cell receptor (beta chain) was captured by sequencing in a study of human T cells and chemical hapten exposure. TCRdb itself ran the RACE reads through MiXCR, one entry per CDR3 protein. The sample lists about 65,000 distinct CDR3 sequences; 5.5% to 7.5% were seen once. Regarding time point: healthy volunteer bleed at 6 weeks. Before extraction, the whole blood was not fractionated, and total RNA was taken from it. This clonotype was seen at least ten times. This TCR came from a female donor in good health. Some clones in this sample may be carry-over from other donors' samples. The specimen was whole blood.

CDR3 DNA sequence: TGTGCCAGCAGTTCCCAAACGGCGAACACTGAAGCTTTCTTT. It specifies CASSSQTANTEAFF. J is TRBJ1-1 and V is TRBV6-6; D is ambiguous. Germline CDR1 reads MNHNY; CDR2 reads SVGAGI (reference sequence). Trimming left V 4 bases short and J 1 base short, with 10 bases between. This CDR3 is built from 14 residues.